This T cell receptor (beta chain) was found in a study of blood T cell repertoires in COVID-19. Study in general: Acute-phase and convalescent COVID-19 samples originated in the United States, Italy and Spain.

Per the original data handling: The assay estimated nucleated cells by amplifying reference gene primers. Profiling relied on immunoSEQ multiplex PCR, and the TCRdb table lists in-frame clones only, not all of them. That table gives V, J and clone size, and the DNA gave D and trimming. Of tens of thousands of clones in the sample, about nine tenths were seen once. The V gene's germline CDR1 is SGHNT and CDR2 YYREEE (reference sequence). The CDR3 spans 16 residues. The V gene lost 0 bases and the J gene lost 2 bases, with 14 bases spanning the gap. The receptor was derived from a man aged 55 to 70 with active or convalescent COVID-19. Sample: peripheral blood. The V call is TRBV5-4, the J call TRBJ1-1; perhaps TRBD1 as D (6 bases). The CDR3 is CASSLDPDRTNTEAFF. CDR3 DNA: TGTGCCAGCAGCTTGGACCCTGACAGGACTAACACTGAAGCTTTCTTT.